The 20 T cell receptor beta chains below come from one sample, sequenced in a study of T cell repertoires in cytomegalovirus infection. TCRdb redid the calling of the reads with MiXCR, one entry per CDR3 protein. The sample lists hundreds of thousands of distinct CDR3 sequences; about 33% were seen once. Which antigens these TCRs recognize remains unknown. The sample here was cultured CD8+ T cells from PBMCs, taken from culture after CMV antigen stimulation. The receptors here all came from a human donor in good health (CMV status not recorded). Some clones in this sample may be carry-over from other donors' samples.

The gene calls are TRBV5-1 and TRBJ2-5, with a tentative D call TRBD2 (6 bases). Germline values: CDR1 SGHRS, CDR2 YFSETQ. The V end lost 0 bases, the J end lost 1 base, and 13 bases lay between the germline ends. This CDR3 contains 16 residues. The DNA of the CDR3 is TGCGCCAGCAGCTTGGGAGGCCGGGGGATCCAAGAGACCCAGTACTTC. Translating gives CASSLGGRGIQETQYF.

The V gene is TRBV7-4, the J gene TRBJ2-3; a possible D gene is TRBD2 (6 bases). V was pared by 4 bases and J by 5 bases, with 22 bases between. The CDR3 loop spans 17 amino acids. From germline, CDR1 is SGHVT and CDR2 SQSDAQ. The CDR3 is CASSYPTSGCTVDTQYF. The CDR3 DNA reads TGTGCCAGCAGCTACCCGACCAGCGGGTGCACCGTAGATACGCAGTATTTT.

This clonotype came up a few times. V gene TRBV11-3 combines with J gene TRBJ2-5, with D possibly TRBD1 on 5 matching bases. The V gene lost 8 bases and the J gene lost 0 bases, with 13 bases spanning the gap. The CDR3 spans 14 residues. The V gene's germline CDR1 is SGHNT and CDR2 YENEEA. Written as DNA, the CDR3 is TGTGCCAGCTCGATGACAGACCACCAAGAGACCCAGTACTTC. Amino acid sequence: CASSMTDHQETQYF.

A few counts support this clonotype. The chain carries TRBV15 and TRBJ1-4; D possibly corresponds to TRBD1 (6 bases). V was cut by 7 bases and J by 6 bases, with 12 bases left in between. The CDR3 contains 13 residues. CDR1 is LNHNV and CDR2 is YYDKDF in the germline V gene (reference sequence). CDR3 in DNA: TGTGCCACCACGGACAGTTTAGATGAAAAACTGTTTTTT. Its translation is CATTDSLDEKLFF.

This clonotype has a handful of counts. The gene calls are TRBV7-6 and TRBJ1-2; D might be TRBD1 (5 bases). The V and J ends lost 7 bases and 7 bases respectively, with 19 bases between them. The germline V gene encodes CDR1 SGHVS and CDR2 FNYEAQ. This CDR3 contains 14 residues. The CDR3 DNA is TGTGCCAGCACCGATTTAGGGGCCCGGAGTGGCTACACCTTC. This sequence encodes CASTDLGARSGYTF.

Only a few counts were recorded for this clonotype. V usage is TRBV27 and J usage is TRBJ1-5, with TRBD1 as a possible D gene (6 bases). V was shortened by 0 bases and J by 2 bases, with 8 bases between the two germline ends. The CDR3 consists of 15 residues. Germline CDR1 and CDR2: MNHEY and SMNVEV (reference sequence). Written as DNA, the CDR3 is TGTGCCAGCAGTTTATCGCCAGGGGGCAATCAGCCCCAGCATTTT. Protein product: CASSLSPGGNQPQHF.

In its sample, this clonotype was seen a few times. This chain links TRBV11-2 with TRBJ2-1; D perhaps matches TRBD1 (6 bases). Germline CDR1 is SGHAT and CDR2 is FQNNGV. CDR3 length: 18 amino acids. V shed 5 bases and J shed 0 bases, with 20 bases lying between them. The CDR3 is CASSLRAGTQSSYNEQFF. The CDR3 nucleotides read TGTGCCAGCAGCCTCAGGGCCGGGACACAAAGCTCCTACAATGAGCAGTTCTTC.

This clonotype was recorded once. One end of the junction fails to match germline, which may point to a read error. The CDR3 loop reads CVSTGRSGRNTEAFF. The CDR3 coding sequence is TGTGTCAGTACAGGGAGGAGTGGCCGGAACACTGAAGCTTTCTTT. The J gene is TRBJ1-1, the V gene TRBV19, with D possibly TRBD1 on 6 matching bases. The CDR3 contains 15 residues. Germline values: CDR1 LNHDA, CDR2 SQIVND (reference sequence).

This clonotype was recorded at least ten times. The chain couples TRBV7-8 to TRBJ1-1, with TRBD1 matching 8 bases. V trimming: 2 bases; J trimming: 3 bases; junction bases outside the gene matches: 5. Germline values: CDR1 SGHVS, CDR2 FQNEAQ. This CDR3 has 15 residues. DNA for the CDR3: TGTGCCAGCAGCTTATCCGGGACAGGAGACACTGAAGCTTTCTTT. Amino acids: CASSLSGTGDTEAFF.

This chain uses TRBV20-1 with TRBJ2-3, with TRBD2 matching 12 bases. CDR1 is DFQATT and CDR2 is SNEGSKA in the germline V gene (reference sequence). The length of the CDR3 is 17 residues. The V segment lost 5 bases and the J segment 0 bases; nucleotides outside the gene matches: 9. CDR3 in DNA: TGCAGTGCTGGGGTACTACTAGCGGGGGGAAGCACAGATACGCAGTATTTT. Its translation is CSAGVLLAGGSTDTQYF.

This clonotype was seen a few times. The chain combines TRBV6-8 with TRBJ1-2; 7 nucleotides line up with TRBD1. The germline CDR1 and CDR2 sequences are MNHGY and SAAAGT. After removal of 1 base from V and 5 bases from J, the junction contained 7 bases not matched to a gene. The CDR3 extends over 15 amino acids. In DNA, the CDR3 is TGTGCCAGCAGTTACTTCCTCGGGACAGTTTATGGCTACACCTTC. Amino acid sequence: CASSYFLGTVYGYTF.

The V call is TRBV5-4, the J call TRBJ2-1; 10 bases are a match to TRBD1. CDR1 and CDR2 (germline): SGHNT, YYREEE (reference sequence). V trimming: 2 bases; J trimming: 6 bases; junction bases outside the gene matches: 5. The length of the CDR3 is 15 residues. The CDR3 DNA is TGTGCCAGCAGCTTAACGAGGACAGGGGGCAATGAGCAGTTCTTC. Amino acid sequence: CASSLTRTGGNEQFF.

The CDR3 spells CASSPGRGGSYNEQFF. CDR3 in DNA: TGCGCCAGCAGCCCTGGACGGGGGGGGTCCTACAATGAGCAGTTCTTC. The chain carries TRBV4-3 and TRBJ2-1, with 8 bases that match TRBD2. After removal of 4 bases from V and 1 base from J, the junction contained 6 bases not matched to a gene. CDR1 and CDR2 from the germline V gene are LGHNA and YSLEER. There are 16 residues in the CDR3.

This clonotype occurred a few times. The V gene is TRBV7-9, the J gene TRBJ1-2; no definite D call. The V end lost 4 bases, the J end lost 2 bases, and 14 bases lay between the germline ends. The V gene's germline CDR1 is SEHNR and CDR2 FQNEAQ (reference sequence). The CDR3 contains 15 residues. CDR3 sequence reads: CASSSSGVYNYGYTF. The CDR3 DNA reads as TGTGCCAGCAGCTCTAGCGGGGTATACAACTATGGCTACACCTTC. The entire variable domain, with the rest obtained from reference TRBV7-9 and TRBJ1-2, is as follows: DTGVSQNPRHKITKRGQNVTFRCDPISEHNRLYWYRQTLGQGPEFLTYFQNEAQLEKSRLLSDRFSAERPKGSFSTLEIQRTEQGDSAMYLCASSSSGVYNYGYTFGSGTRLTVV.

A few counts support this clonotype. V and J are TRBV6-6 and TRBJ2-4; TRBD1 agrees at 9 bases. The CDR3 has 14 amino acids. Germline trimming cut 5 bases from V and 6 bases from J; bases unmatched to any gene: 5. Germline V gene data show CDR1 as MNHNY and CDR2 as SVGAGI (reference sequence). CDR3 sequence reads: CASSPGTGLNIQYF. The CDR3 bases are TGTGCCAGCAGTCCCGGGACAGGGTTAAACATTCAGTACTTC.

The V and J genes are TRBV6-5 and TRBJ1-6; D may be TRBD1 (5 bases). Per the germline V gene, CDR1 is MNHEY and CDR2 is SVGAGI. Trimming pared 6 bases from V and 0 bases from J, leaving 18 bases between. This CDR3 is 18 amino acids long. In DNA, the CDR3 is TGTGCCAGCAGCCAAGACCCCCAGGGCCTCTCCTATAATTCACCCCTCCACTTT. It is translated as CASSQDPQGLSYNSPLHF.

In the case of this clonotype: The junction and the germline gene differ at one end; a read error may be behind it. The V and J genes are TRBV24-1 and TRBJ1-2; D remains ambiguous. Germline CDR1 is KGHDR and CDR2 is SFDVKD. The length of the CDR3 is 13 residues. CDR3 loop: CATSDPRNDGYTF. The DNA of the CDR3 is TGTGCCACCAGTGACCCCCGTAACGATGGCTACACCTTC.

The chain is built from TRBV19 and TRBJ2-1, with a possible D match to TRBD1 (5 bases). V gave up 5 bases and J gave up 5 bases, with 10 bases separating them. This CDR3 comprises 13 residues. Germline V gene lookup returns CDR1 LNHDA and CDR2 SQIVND (reference sequence). CDR3 nucleotide sequence: TGTGCCAGTAGTTCCACAGGTGACAATGAGCAGTTCTTC. This gives the protein CASSSTGDNEQFF.

The V gene is TRBV19, the J gene TRBJ1-5; D not resolved. V was pared by 6 bases and J by 5 bases, with 20 bases between. Germline CDR1 LNHDA, CDR2 SQIVND (reference sequence). This CDR3 has 16 residues. CDR3 in DNA: TGTGCCAGTAGAATCGCCCCTATGGCCGTCGATCAGCCCCAGCATTTT. It is translated as CASRIAPMAVDQPQHF.

Worth noting for this clonotype: The germline gene is not matched at one end of the junction; a read error may be the cause. The J gene is TRBJ2-2, the V gene TRBV2; D not resolved. Germline CDR1 and CDR2: SNHLY and FYNNEI. CDR3 length: 17 residues. For the CDR3, the DNA is TGTGCCAGCAGTGAAGAGTGGTCAGCGTCGAACACCAGGGAGCTGTTTTTT. Translating it yields CASSEEWSASNTRELFF.